What follows is one T cell receptor (beta chain) and its context. Its antigen is still unknown. This specimen comes from a study of vaccination effects on CD4 cells after COVID-19. Sequencing in the ViraFEST assay came after antigen-specific CD4+ T cells had been expanded with viral peptide pools, which were used to stimulate PBMC. When around nine days of culture had elapsed, CD4+ T cells were isolated. People in the vaccine group had not been infected with SARS-CoV-2 before, and their nucleocapsid antibodies were negative. This CDR3 comprises 15 residues. CDR1 and CDR2 (germline): SGHRS, YFSETQ. V was cut by 0 bases and J by 8 bases, with 14 bases left in between. Assay: immunoSEQ multiplex PCR; the TCRdb copy retains only in-frame clones and omits some. Among 55,000 to 80,000 clones listed, around 76% were seen once. Overall study findings and caveats: Cross-reactivity with common cold coronaviruses was shown by only 1 of 255 vaccine-induced clones in healthy vaccinees. Clones that were induced by infection or by vaccine showed marked contraction late after vaccination.

The sequence came from a human donor who received a COVID-19 vaccine. The source was CD4+ T cells from PBMCs cultured with HCoV-OC43 spike peptides, collected before COVID-19 vaccination. Subset given: HCoV-OC43 spike overlapping peptide pool stimulation. V and J are TRBV5-1 and TRBJ1-4; no firm D call. The CDR3 nucleotides are TGCGCCAGCAGCTTGGACCGTCTACCGGGGGAAAAACTGTTTTTT. Its protein is CASSLDRLPGEKLFF.